This T cell receptor beta chain was obtained from a study of blood T cell repertoires in COVID-19. Study details: The origin of the acute and convalescent COVID-19 samples was the United States, Italy and Spain. T cells, B-cell-depleted T cells, or PBMCs provided the cDNA or gDNA that served as material.

With V trimmed by 4 bases and J by 2 bases, 6 bases remained unmatched. CDR3 length equals 16 residues. CDR1 and CDR2 (germline): ENHRY, SYGVKD. Per the study methods: Using reference gene primer amplification, nucleated cell counts were estimated. Sequencing used immunoSEQ multiplex PCR; TCRdb keeps in-frame clones, though not all of them. V, J and clone size are those of that table, while D and trimming were read from the DNA. The top ten clones hold 7.2% of a sample with a few hundred thousand clones, roughly 85% of them seen once. This clone is a singleton in its sample. V is TRBV10-3 and J is TRBJ2-3; 10 bases line up with TRBD2. Sequences were obtained from peripheral blood. This receptor was obtained from a human donor in a cohort sampled during active COVID-19. The CDR3 nucleotides are TGTGCCATCAGTGCAGCTAGCGGGGGCTCCACAGATACGCAGTATTTT. Amino acid sequence: CAISAASGGSTDTQYF.